This T cell receptor (beta chain) was sequenced during a study of CD8+ T cells in alopecia areata. Study details: The protocol delivered tofacitinib for 6 to 18 months, then withdrew it for 6 months. General study results and limits: Across lesional scalp, and particularly alopecia totalis/universalis, clonality surpassed that of normal scalp. A large proportion of expanded lesional clones were detected persisting in scalp and blood during tofacitinib.

Treatment denoted: oral pan-JAK inhibitor, 5-10 mg twice daily. PBMCs provided sorted CD4+ and CD8+ T cells. Per germline, CDR1 GTSNPN and CDR2 SVGIG (reference sequence). V was trimmed by 1 base and J by 0 bases, leaving 7 bases between them. This CDR3 spans 14 amino acids. Reverse transcription of extracted RNA yielded cDNA, which provided the sequencing template. The method was immunoSEQ multiplex PCR; TCRdb's version includes in-frame clones alone and lacks a portion of them. The data contain under 200,000 clones, approximately 62% of them singletons. This clone was found a few times. Its antigen is still unknown. Other DNA sequences from this sample encode an identical CDR3 as well.

This material consisted of CD4+ T cells sorted from blood, taken at week 24, from a patient treated with tofacitinib. This receptor was identified in a human donor with alopecia areata. The chain is built from TRBV30 and TRBJ1-5, with D maybe TRBD1 (5 bases). CDR3 region: CAWSGGVSNQPQHF. CDR3 sequence (DNA): TGTGCCTGGAGTGGGGGGGTTAGCAATCAGCCCCAGCATTTT.